These 20 T cell receptor beta chains were sequenced from one sample in a study of T cell repertoires in cytomegalovirus infection. Their target antigens are unknown. TCRdb passed the reads through MiXCR, listing each CDR3 protein once. The data show 450,000 to 650,000 distinct CDR3 sequences, 40% seen once. The sequencing used cultured PBMCs, collected from culture after CMV antigen stimulation. These receptors all come from a human donor in good health (CMV status not recorded). Some clones in this sample may be carry-over from other donors' samples.

This chain connects TRBV10-3 to TRBJ2-7; D is possibly TRBD2 (6 bases). This CDR3 spans 18 amino acids. CDR1 is ENHRY and CDR2 is SYGVKD in the germline V gene. The ends were cut back, 5 bases at V and 6 bases at J, with 29 bases in the middle. Here the CDR3 reads CAISKTPGLIRRGPEQYF. DNA of the CDR3: TGTGCCATCAGTAAAACGCCGGGACTCATTAGAAGGGGTCCCGAGCAGTACTTC.

This chain uses TRBV28 with TRBJ1-1; D is perhaps TRBD1 (5 bases). This CDR3 region has 18 residues. Trimming removed 6 bases from V and 7 bases from J, with 30 bases in between. Germline V lookup: CDR1 MDHEN, CDR2 SYDVKM. The DNA of the CDR3 is TGTGCCAGCAGGACAGTGGGATTAAACACTGAAGCTTCGGTTGAAGCTTTCTTT. Protein sequence: CASRTVGLNTEASVEAFF.

The genes are TRBV27 and TRBJ2-7; D uncertain. Looked up from germline, CDR1 is MNHEY and CDR2 is SMNVEV (reference sequence). This CDR3 comprises 15 residues. Trimming stripped 5 bases from V and 1 base from J, with 15 bases between. The CDR3 bases are TGTGCCAGCAGTACCTACGATGAAGGGTCCTACGAGCAGTACTTC. Amino acids: CASSTYDEGSYEQYF.

The DNA for the CDR3 is TGTGCCAGTAGTATAGTCCTAGCAACAAGATCCACAGATACGCAGTATTTT. It is translated as CASSIVLATRSTDTQYF. The chain employs TRBV19 and TRBJ2-3; the D gene is possibly TRBD2 (5 bases). The CDR3 totals 17 residues. V lost 1 base to trimming and J lost 2 bases, with 16 bases between them. Germline CDR1 and CDR2: LNHDA and SQIVND (reference sequence).

This clonotype has more than one count but fewer than ten. The chain couples TRBV2 to TRBJ2-5, with TRBD1 matching 9 bases. Germline V CDR1 and CDR2: SNHLY, FYNNEI. This CDR3 has 15 residues. J gave up 4 bases and V 6 bases, and 9 bases lay outside the gene matches. CDR3 coding DNA: TGTGCCAGCAGATCGGACAGGGGTAGGGTAGAGACCCAGTACTTC. Encoded protein: CASRSDRGRVETQYF. The variable domain in full, completed from reference TRBV2 and TRBJ2-5, reads EPEVTQTPSHQVTQMGQEVILRCVPISNHLYFYWYRQILGQKVEFLVSFYNNEISEKSEIFDDQFSVERPDGSNFTLKIRSTKLEDSAMYFCASRSDRGRVETQYFGPGTRLLVL.

V usage is TRBV11-2 and J usage is TRBJ2-7, with TRBD2 matching 7 bases. The V gene end was trimmed by 0 bases and the J gene end by 2 bases; junction bases not matched to a gene: 10. This CDR3 contains 17 residues. Germline CDR1 reads SGHAT; CDR2 reads FQNNGV. As DNA, the CDR3 is TGTGCCAGCAGCTTAGATCTTTGGGGGAGGGAAACCTACGAGCAGTACTTC. Translation: CASSLDLWGRETYEQYF. Full variable domain (rest looked up from reference TRBV11-2 and TRBJ2-7): EAGVAQSPRYKIIEKRQSVAFWCNPISGHATLYWYQQILGQGPKLLIQFQNNGVVDDSQLPKDRFSAERLKGVDSTLKIQPAKLEDSAVYLCASSLDLWGRETYEQYFGPGTRLTVT.

The chain recombines TRBV20-1 with TRBJ2-2; D ambiguous. The length of the CDR3 is 13 residues. Germline CDR1 DFQATT, CDR2 SNEGSKA (reference sequence). Between the trimmed V and J ends, which lost 6 bases and 4 bases, there was a span of 12 bases. The chain's CDR3 is CSAPQLPTGELFF. The CDR3 DNA follows: TGCAGTGCCCCGCAGCTGCCCACCGGGGAGCTGTTTTTT.

The CDR3 bases are TGCAGTGCCCGACTAGCGGGTTCCTACGAGCAGTACTTC. Its translation: CSARLAGSYEQYF. The chain has TRBV20-1 and TRBJ2-7, with 10 nucleotides matching TRBD2. With 6 bases clipped from V and 1 base from J, the junction kept 3 bases outside the gene matches. This CDR3 spans 13 amino acids. Germline-derived CDR1 and CDR2 are DFQATT and SNEGSKA (reference sequence).

This clonotype was seen a single time. This sequence joins TRBV2 and TRBJ2-2, with 10 bases identical to TRBD1. After removal of 7 bases from V and 1 base from J, the junction contained 9 bases not matched to a gene. The CDR3 runs to 17 residues. Germline V gene lookup returns CDR1 SNHLY and CDR2 FYNNEI. The CDR3 coding sequence is TGTGCCAGCAAGACAGGGGGCTGGGGTAGGAACACCGGGGAGCTGTTTTTT. Protein product: CASKTGGWGRNTGELFF.

V and J are TRBV7-8 and TRBJ2-7; D call uncertain. CDR3 size: 14 residues. The V gene's germline CDR1 is SGHVS and CDR2 FQNEAQ. V was shortened by 5 bases and J by 4 bases, with 15 bases between the two germline ends. This CDR3 reads CASSIGALGYEQYF. The CDR3 DNA sequence: TGTGCCAGCAGCATCGGTGCCTTGGGTTACGAGCAGTACTTC.

The rearrangement uses TRBV7-8 and TRBJ2-5; D uncertain. CDR3 size: 14 residues. V was pared by 2 bases and J by 2 bases, with 9 bases between. CDR1 SGHVS and CDR2 FQNEAQ come from the germline V gene. CDR3 loop: CASSLLVLQETQYF. Written as DNA, the CDR3 is TGTGCCAGCAGCTTATTGGTCCTACAAGAGACCCAGTACTTC.

V usage is TRBV20-1 and J usage is TRBJ2-1; D may be TRBD1 (5 bases). This CDR3 region has 12 residues. Looked up from germline, CDR1 is DFQATT and CDR2 is SNEGSKA (reference sequence). Trimming stripped 0 bases from V and 7 bases from J, with 7 bases between. The CDR3 loop reads CSARDPGNEQFF. The DNA of the CDR3 is TGCAGTGCTAGAGATCCAGGGAATGAGCAGTTCTTC.

This clonotype was seen a handful of times. V is TRBV12-3 or TRBV12-4 and J is TRBJ2-3, with D possibly matching TRBD2 (7 bases). Deletions cut 3 bases from V and 4 bases from J, with 14 bases between. The CDR3 is made up of 15 amino acids. The CDR3 DNA reads TGTGCCAGCAGTTTTACGGGGGGCGGGTCAGATACGCAGTATTTT. This sequence encodes CASSFTGGGSDTQYF.

The rearrangement links TRBV20-1 to TRBJ2-7; tentatively, D is TRBD2 (5 bases). The CDR3 has 16 amino acids. The germline gives CDR1 DFQATT, CDR2 SNEGSKA (reference sequence). The germline V and J ends were trimmed by 4 bases and 2 bases, with 21 bases remaining between them. CDR3 in amino acids: CSATTQYTGSAYEQYF. The DNA for the CDR3 is TGCAGTGCTACCACCCAGTATACGGGATCGGCCTACGAGCAGTACTTC.

This clonotype appeared a few times. The chain is built from TRBV7-2 and TRBJ1-3, with 10 bases lining up with TRBD1. CDR1 SGHTA and CDR2 FQGNSA come from the germline V gene. The CDR3 is 16 residues long. The V and J ends lost 4 bases and 0 bases, in that order; junction bases with no gene match: 3. The CDR3 is CASSWTGGGSGNTIYF. CDR3 nucleotide sequence: TGTGCCAGCAGCTGGACAGGGGGAGGCTCTGGAAACACCATATATTTT. Using reference TRBV7-2 and TRBJ1-3 for the parts outside the CDR3, the full variable domain is GAGVSQSPSNKVTEKGKDVELRCDPISGHTALYWYRQSLGQGLEFLIYFQGNSAPDKSGLPSDRFSAERTGGSVSTLTIQRTQQEDSAVYLCASSWTGGGSGNTIYFGEGSWLTVV.

This chain connects TRBV7-2 to TRBJ2-1, with 7 nucleotides matching TRBD1. This CDR3 is built from 12 residues. V lost 5 bases to trimming and J lost 8 bases; unmatched junction nucleotides: 3. CDR1 is SGHTA, CDR2 FQGNSA, per germline. For the CDR3, the DNA is TGTGCCAGCAGCCGACAGGGCGATGAGCAGTTCTTC. Protein: CASSRQGDEQFF.

This sequence joins TRBV24-1 and TRBJ2-1, with D maybe TRBD2 (7 bases). Germline V gives CDR1 KGHDR, CDR2 SFDVKD. The CDR3 runs 16 residues. V was cut by 3 bases and J by 5 bases, with 16 bases left in between. The DNA for the CDR3 is TGTGCCACCAGTGATCCGCGGGGGACAAATCACAATGAGCAGTTCTTC. It yields the protein CATSDPRGTNHNEQFF.

The chain links TRBV28 to TRBJ2-3; 12 nucleotides match TRBD2. The CDR3 is made up of 16 amino acids. CDR1 and CDR2 from the germline V gene are MDHEN and SYDVKM. V lost 5 bases, J lost 6 bases, and 9 bases stayed unmatched. This CDR3 reads CASSPGLAGPRDTQYF. Here the CDR3 DNA reads TGTGCCAGCAGTCCAGGACTAGCGGGGCCTAGGGATACGCAGTATTTT.

This chain connects TRBV7-2 to TRBJ2-7; 8 positions match TRBD2. V shed 5 bases and J 3 bases; nucleotides not matched to a gene: 3. Germline V CDR1 and CDR2: SGHTA, FQGNSA. CDR3 size: 13 residues. The CDR3 protein is CASSIGTSYEQYF. The CDR3, as DNA: TGTGCCAGCAGCATAGGGACTAGCTACGAGCAGTACTTC.

This chain connects TRBV6-1 to TRBJ1-2; TRBD1 agrees at 7 bases. This CDR3 region has 12 residues. The ends lost 6 bases at V and 8 bases at J; junction bases unmatched: 6. CDR1 and CDR2 from the germline V gene are MNHNS and SASEGT. The CDR3 DNA reads as TGTGCCAGCAGCCGGACAGGAGGAGGCTACACCTTC. It encodes CASSRTGGGYTF.